The sequence of this TCR beta chain was determined in a study of regulatory T cells in long-lasting Graves disease. Across the study: Positivity for TSH receptor antibodies plus over 5 years of antithyroid drugs meant persistent Graves' disease.

According to the study, TCR beta libraries were built with iRepertoire HTBI primers and CDR3-region Arm-PCR. From the multiplex PCR reads, TCRdb called clonotypes with MiXCR, one entry per CDR3 protein. The sample lists fewer than 400,000 distinct CDR3 sequences, about 20% occurring once. J gave up 3 bases and V 3 bases, and 5 bases lay outside the gene matches. Germline loops: CDR1 SGHTA, CDR2 FQGTGA. This CDR3 contains 15 residues. Time point indicated: persistent/refractory GD, antithyroid drugs over 5 years with positive TRAb. Following extraction of RNA from PBMCs, that RNA was used to make the TCR library.

The material was peripheral blood mononuclear cells (PBMCs), obtained when the disease was refractory, from a patient treated with antithyroid drugs. This chain joins TRBV7-3 and TRBJ1-1; 9 bases match TRBD1. This TCR was sampled from a female donor with Graves disease. The CDR3 reads CASSFGTGWDTEAFF. For the CDR3, the DNA is TGTGCCAGCAGCTTCGGGACAGGGTGGGACACTGAAGCTTTCTTT.